The 29 T cell receptor beta chains given below trace back to one sample, sequenced in a study of PD-1 blockade in mismatch repair-deficient tumors. Some clones are missing from TCRdb's copy, which holds only in-frame ones; the method was immunoSEQ multiplex PCR. The data show roughly 34,000 clones, 80% seen once. The material was PBMCs, obtained approximately 6 weeks after starting pembrolizumab. All receptors come from an adult with mismatch repair-deficient cancer.

The rearrangement uses TRBV30 and TRBJ2-1, with a weak D call TRBD1 (6 bases). Germline V lookup: CDR1 GTSNPN, CDR2 SVGIG (reference sequence). The V end lost 2 bases, the J end lost 9 bases, and 14 bases lay between the germline ends. The CDR3 has 13 amino acids. The CDR3 DNA reads as TGTGCCTGGAGTCCCATCAGGGGCGGTGAGCAGTTCTTC. It translates to CAWSPIRGGEQFF.

A few counts support this clone. The chain employs TRBV28 and TRBJ2-7, with TRBD2 as a possible D gene (6 bases). The CDR3 is 14 amino acids. Per the germline V gene, CDR1 is MDHEN and CDR2 is SYDVKM. V lost 7 bases and J 6 bases, leaving 19 bases between the germline ends. The CDR3: CASNTNGGLGEQYF. CDR3 DNA sequence: TGTGCCAGCAACACTAACGGAGGGCTAGGCGAGCAGTACTTC.

The chain uses TRBV6-1 and TRBJ1-1, with 8 bases matching TRBD1. Per germline, CDR1 MNHNS and CDR2 SASEGT. Trimming removed 7 bases from V and 4 bases from J; junction bases left unmatched: 5. The CDR3 is 13 amino acids. The CDR3 nucleotides are TGTGCCAGCAAGGTGCAGGGGGCCACTGAAGCTTTCTTT. Translating it yields CASKVQGATEAFF.

This chain joins TRBV10-2 and TRBJ2-1; 14 bases agree with TRBD2. The CDR3 spans 14 residues. Germline CDR1 and CDR2: WSHSY and SAAADI. The V segment lost 5 bases and the J segment 7 bases; nucleotides outside the gene matches: 1. CDR3 bases: TGCGCCAGCAGTTGGACTAGCGGGGGGAATGAGCAGTTCTTC. Protein sequence: CASSWTSGGNEQFF.

A few counts support this clone. The chain is built from TRBV27 and TRBJ2-7; D may be TRBD1 (8 bases). Germline CDR1 MNHEY, CDR2 SMNVEV (reference sequence). V lost 5 bases, J lost 5 bases, and 22 bases lay in between. The CDR3 has 16 residues. The CDR3 protein is CASSPYPNRGGNEQYF. In nucleotides, the CDR3 is TGTGCCAGCAGTCCCTACCCCAACAGGGGGGGGAACGAGCAGTACTTC.

This clone was detected a few times. The chain carries TRBV5-1 and TRBJ1-2; tentative D call: TRBD1 (6 bases). This CDR3 has 14 amino acids. The germline V gene encodes CDR1 SGHRS and CDR2 YFSETQ. V dropped 2 bases and J dropped 4 bases, with 12 bases sitting between them. The CDR3 reads CASSLSAGAYGYTF. The CDR3, as DNA: TGCGCCAGCAGCTTATCCGCAGGGGCCTATGGCTACACCTTC.

The chain links TRBV9 to TRBJ2-5; perhaps TRBD2 as D (7 bases). Germline V gives CDR1 SGDLS, CDR2 YYNGEE. CDR3 length: 16 residues. V shed 4 bases and J shed 0 bases, with 16 bases lying between them. CDR3 sequence (DNA): TGTGCCAGCAGCCCGAGGGGGGGAGGGTACCAAGAGACCCAGTACTTC. This gives the protein CASSPRGGGYQETQYF. Using reference TRBV9 and TRBJ2-5 for the parts outside the CDR3, the full variable domain is DSGVTQTPKHLITATGQRVTLRCSPRSGDLSVYWYQQSLDQGLQFLIQYYNGEERAKGNILERFSAQQFPDLHSELNLSSLELGDSALYFCASSPRGGGYQETQYFGPGTRLLVL.

This rearrangement joins TRBV30 to TRBJ2-5; possible D gene TRBD1, 6 bases. CDR1 and CDR2 (germline): GTSNPN, SVGIG (reference sequence). The length of the CDR3 is 13 residues. V shed 5 bases and J shed 0 bases, with 10 bases lying between them. DNA of the CDR3: TGTGCCTGGGGACAGAAGTACCAAGAGACCCAGTACTTC. Protein sequence: CAWGQKYQETQYF.

The CDR3 loop reads CASSPTVFQETQYF. The CDR3 DNA reads as TGTGCCAGCAGCCCTACAGTATTCCAAGAGACCCAGTACTTC. J is TRBJ2-5 and V is TRBV7-9; D is uncertain. The V gene lost 5 bases and the J gene lost 1 base, with 11 bases spanning the gap. The CDR3 has 14 amino acids. The germline gives CDR1 SEHNR, CDR2 FQNEAQ (reference sequence).

This chain uses TRBV19 with TRBJ1-2; D remains ambiguous. V was pared by 9 bases and J by 4 bases, with 15 bases between. Germline CDR1 reads LNHDA; CDR2 reads SQIVND (reference sequence). The CDR3 covers 13 residues. CDR3: CAREAATLYGYTF. CDR3 DNA sequence: TGTGCCAGGGAAGCAGCGACCCTCTATGGCTACACCTTC. Using reference TRBV19 and TRBJ1-2 for the parts outside the CDR3, the full variable domain is DGGITQSPKYLFRKEGQNVTLSCEQNLNHDAMYWYRQDPGQGLRLIYYSQIVNDFQKGDIAEGYSVSREKKESFPLTVTSAQKNPTAFYLCAREAATLYGYTFGSGTRLTVV.

The chain couples TRBV29-1 to TRBJ2-3, with a possible D match to TRBD1 (7 bases). The CDR3 sequence is 16 residues long. CDR1 is SQVTM, CDR2 ANQGSEA, per germline. V lost 1 base to trimming and J lost 0 bases, with 14 bases between them. CDR3 in DNA: TGCAGCGTTGAAGGCGGGACAGATACTAGCACAGATACGCAGTATTTT. This translates into CSVEGGTDTSTDTQYF.

This clone has just a few counts. The gene calls are TRBV4-1 and TRBJ2-7; D might be TRBD1 (6 bases). Per germline, CDR1 MGHRA and CDR2 YSYEKL. CDR3 length: 12 amino acids. Trimming stripped 3 bases from V and 6 bases from J, with 9 bases between. CDR3 sequence (DNA): TGCGCCAGCAGCCACCCACAGGGCGAGCAGTACTTC. Translated: CASSHPQGEQYF.

The V gene is TRBV19, the J gene TRBJ2-1; 11 positions match TRBD2. V was clipped by 7 bases and J by 12 bases; unmatched bases: 2. This CDR3 has 11 amino acids. Germline CDR1 and CDR2: LNHDA and SQIVND (reference sequence). The chain's CDR3 is CASTGLAVQFF. The DNA of the CDR3 is TGTGCCAGTACGGGACTAGCGGTGCAGTTCTTC.

This rearrangement joins TRBV19 to TRBJ2-7; D is possibly TRBD2 (6 bases). The germline V gene encodes CDR1 LNHDA and CDR2 SQIVND (reference sequence). This CDR3 spans 16 amino acids. Trimming pared 3 bases from V and 4 bases from J, leaving 19 bases between. In DNA form, the CDR3 reads TGTGCCAGTAGTATCATTCCAAGGGCGGGGTGGTACGAGCAGTACTTC. This encodes CASSIIPRAGWYEQYF.

This sequence joins TRBV5-1 and TRBJ2-1; 9 nucleotides align to TRBD1. The germline V gene has CDR1 SGHRS and CDR2 YFSETQ. J lost 5 bases, V lost 3 bases, and 3 bases had no gene match. The CDR3 extends over 14 amino acids. CDR3 bases: TGCGCCAGCAGCTGGGACAGGGTGGACAATGAGCAGTTCTTC. Protein sequence: CASSWDRVDNEQFF.

As for this clone: One end of the junction is discordant with germline, which a read error may explain. The gene calls are TRBV7-9 and TRBJ2-7; 12 nucleotides align to TRBD2. CDR1 and CDR2 (germline): SEHNR, FQNEAQ (reference sequence). This CDR3 is 16 amino acids long. CDR3 DNA sequence: TGTGCCAGCAGTTTAGGACTAGCGGGATCTTCCTACGAGCAGTACTTC. Its translation is CASSLGLAGSSYEQYF.

This clone appeared a single time. The CDR3 loop is CASSRGLAYEQFF. The CDR3 region has the DNA TGTGCCAGCAGCCGGGGACTAGCTTATGAGCAGTTCTTC. V usage is TRBV5-4 and J usage is TRBJ2-1, with TRBD2 matching over 9 bases. The length of the CDR3 is 13 residues. Germline-derived CDR1 and CDR2 are SGHNT and YYREEE (reference sequence). The junction had 4 bases not matched to a gene; V was cut back by 4 bases and J by 8 bases.

This clone was recorded a few times. The rearrangement joins TRBV5-1 to TRBJ1-2; unclear D gene. The CDR3 contains 12 residues. V lost 2 bases and J 7 bases, leaving 9 bases between the germline ends. Germline-derived CDR1 and CDR2 are SGHRS and YFSETQ. For the CDR3, the DNA is TGCGCCAGCAGCTTCGGGGTTCGTGGCTACACCTTC. Its protein is CASSFGVRGYTF.

The rearrangement uses TRBV28 and TRBJ2-7; 7 nucleotides align to TRBD2. V dropped 6 bases and J dropped 6; count of bases not matched to a gene: 5. This CDR3 is built from 12 residues. In germline, CDR1 is MDHEN, CDR2 SYDVKM. This CDR3 reads CASSPLAAEQYF. The CDR3 coding sequence is TGTGCCAGCAGCCCGCTAGCGGCCGAGCAGTACTTC.

This chain connects TRBV30 to TRBJ1-4; D ambiguous. Deletions cut 5 bases from V and 7 bases from J, with 14 bases between. Germline V CDR1 and CDR2: GTSNPN, SVGIG (reference sequence). The CDR3 has 13 amino acids. The CDR3 protein is CAWAPFSGEKLFF. The CDR3 nucleotides are TGTGCCTGGGCCCCGTTTTCGGGTGAAAAACTGTTTTTT. The full variable domain, rest sourced from reference TRBV30 and TRBJ1-4, is SQTIHQWPATLVQPVGSPLSLECTVEGTSNPNLYWYRQAAGRGLQLLFYSVGIGQISSEVPQNLSASRPQDRQFILSSKKLLLSDSGFYLCAWAPFSGEKLFFGSGTQLSVL.

The gene calls are TRBV6-1 and TRBJ2-5; D unresolved. The CDR3 contains 14 residues. Germline loops: CDR1 MNHNS, CDR2 SASEGT. V lost 1 base to trimming and J lost 4 bases, with 10 bases between them. The CDR3, as DNA: TGTGCCAGCAGTGAAGATGTTGATAGAGAGACCCAGTACTTC. It is translated as CASSEDVDRETQYF.

The gene calls are TRBV9 and TRBJ2-3; 7 bases map to TRBD2. Germline V CDR1 and CDR2: SGDLS, YYNGEE. The CDR3 is 18 residues long. V lost 7 bases to trimming and J lost 3 bases; unmatched junction nucleotides: 20. The chain's CDR3 is CASGRERSTLAETDTQYF. CDR3 bases: TGTGCCAGCGGGAGGGAGCGAAGCACCCTCGCGGAGACAGATACGCAGTATTTT.

The J gene is TRBJ1-5, the V gene TRBV28, with TRBD1 as a possible D gene (5 bases). Per germline, CDR1 MDHEN and CDR2 SYDVKM. The CDR3 runs to 13 residues. Trimming took off 5 bases at V and 7 bases at J, with 12 bases between the two ends. The CDR3 DNA reads TGTGCCAGCAGTACGGGGGGTAGGCAGCCCCAGCATTTT. Its protein product is CASSTGGRQPQHF.

The CDR3: CASSLPGYEQYF. The CDR3 DNA follows: TGCGCCAGCAGCTTGCCGGGCTACGAGCAGTACTTC. V gene TRBV5-1 combines with J gene TRBJ2-7; D not certain. The CDR3 is made up of 12 amino acids. Trimming removed 1 base at V and 3 bases at J, with 5 bases between. CDR1 SGHRS and CDR2 YFSETQ come from the germline V gene.

This clone was seen a few times. This sequence joins TRBV6-1 and TRBJ2-7; the match to TRBD2 covers 7 bases. This CDR3 spans 13 amino acids. V gave up 6 bases and J gave up 0 bases; unmatched junction bases: 2. Germline V lookup: CDR1 MNHNS, CDR2 SASEGT. CDR3 coding DNA: TGTGCCAGCAGGCGGGACTACTCCTACGAGCAGTACTTC. This gives the protein CASRRDYSYEQYF.

The chain links TRBV30 to TRBJ2-3; D is unresolved. Germline CDR1 GTSNPN, CDR2 SVGIG (reference sequence). This CDR3 is 13 amino acids long. Trimming took off 3 bases at V and 1 base at J, with 8 bases between the two ends. The DNA for the CDR3 is TGTGCCTGGAGCGTTCTTCGCACAGATACGCAGTATTTT. It specifies CAWSVLRTDTQYF. The whole variable domain, filled in from reference TRBV30 and TRBJ2-3, reads SQTIHQWPATLVQPVGSPLSLECTVEGTSNPNLYWYRQAAGRGLQLLFYSVGIGQISSEVPQNLSASRPQDRQFILSSKKLLLSDSGFYLCAWSVLRTDTQYFGPGTRLTVL.

The chain has TRBV5-4 and TRBJ2-1; 8 bases are a match to TRBD2. With 0 bases clipped from V and 7 bases from J, the junction kept 9 bases outside the gene matches. The germline gives CDR1 SGHNT, CDR2 YYREEE (reference sequence). The CDR3 runs 16 residues. The chain's CDR3 is CASSLDPAGVKNEQFF. The CDR3 bases are TGTGCCAGCAGCTTGGATCCAGCGGGAGTAAAGAATGAGCAGTTCTTC.

The chain couples TRBV9 to TRBJ1-5; a weak D match, TRBD1 (5 bases). The V end was cut by 1 base, the J end by 4 bases, with 12 bases between. The CDR3 length is 15 residues. Germline loops: CDR1 SGDLS, CDR2 YYNGEE. The CDR3 coding sequence is TGTGCCAGCAGCGTACACCCGGGGGGTAATCAGCCCCAGCATTTT. It yields the protein CASSVHPGGNQPQHF. Combining the CDR3 with reference TRBV9 and TRBJ1-5 gives the whole variable domain DSGVTQTPKHLITATGQRVTLRCSPRSGDLSVYWYQQSLDQGLQFLIQYYNGEERAKGNILERFSAQQFPDLHSELNLSSLELGDSALYFCASSVHPGGNQPQHFGDGTRLSIL.

The rearrangement links TRBV27 to TRBJ2-1; D is ambiguous. Deletions cut 5 bases from V and 0 bases from J, with 14 bases between. The CDR3 consists of 16 residues. From germline, CDR1 is MNHEY and CDR2 SMNVEV (reference sequence). The CDR3 DNA reads TGTGCCAGCAGTCCACAGCCGAGCAGCTCCTACAATGAGCAGTTCTTC. Amino acid sequence: CASSPQPSSSYNEQFF.